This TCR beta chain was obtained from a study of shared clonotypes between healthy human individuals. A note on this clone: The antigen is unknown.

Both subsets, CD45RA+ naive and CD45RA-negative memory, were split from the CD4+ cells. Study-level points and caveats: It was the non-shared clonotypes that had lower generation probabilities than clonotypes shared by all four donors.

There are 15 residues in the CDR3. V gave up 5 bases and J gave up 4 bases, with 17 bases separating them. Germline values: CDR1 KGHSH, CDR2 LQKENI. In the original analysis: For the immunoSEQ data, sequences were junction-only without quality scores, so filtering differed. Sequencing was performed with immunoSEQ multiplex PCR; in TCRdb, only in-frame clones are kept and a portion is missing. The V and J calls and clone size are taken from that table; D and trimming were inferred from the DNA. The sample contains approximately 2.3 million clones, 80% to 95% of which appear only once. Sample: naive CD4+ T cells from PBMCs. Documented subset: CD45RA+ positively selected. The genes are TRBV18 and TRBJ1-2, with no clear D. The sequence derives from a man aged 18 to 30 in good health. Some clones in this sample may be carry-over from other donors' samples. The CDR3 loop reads CASSNTQDGSYGYTF. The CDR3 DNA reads TGTGCCAGCTCAAACACCCAGGACGGATCCTATGGCTACACCTTC.